These 27 T cell receptor beta chains originate from one sample sequenced in a study of T-cell memory formation after mild COVID-19. Via MiXCR, TCRdb re-called the 5' RACE reads, giving one row per CDR3 protein. The sample yields 150,000 or so distinct CDR3 sequences, under 30% seen once. Input material: PBMCs or a T cell subset sorted from them (not recorded which). The source is an adult woman who had mild COVID-19 (a few samples of this study predate the infection). Cell type and time point are not known.

This clonotype turned up a few times. The chain recombines TRBV20-1 with TRBJ2-7; D may match TRBD1 or TRBD2 (5 bases each). CDR1 is DFQATT and CDR2 is SNEGSKA in the germline V gene (reference sequence). V shed 3 bases and J shed 0 bases, with 15 bases lying between them. The CDR3 extends over 15 amino acids. This CDR3 reads CSARGTAPISYEQYF. CDR3 DNA sequence: TGCAGTGCTAGGGGGACGGCACCAATCTCCTACGAGCAGTACTTC.

The V call is TRBV7-3, the J call TRBJ2-3; D is unclear. The CDR3 spans 14 residues. The germline gives CDR1 SGHTA, CDR2 FQGTGA. V was clipped by 5 bases and J by 2 bases, with 11 bases between them. The CDR3 protein is CASSATANTDTQYF. The CDR3, as DNA: TGTGCCAGCAGCGCCACGGCGAACACAGATACGCAGTATTTT.

V and J are TRBV2 and TRBJ2-3, with a tentative D call TRBD1 (5 bases). CDR1 and CDR2 from the germline V gene are SNHLY and FYNNEI. CDR3 length equals 14 residues. V shed 6 bases and J shed 0 bases, with 10 bases lying between them. The DNA of the CDR3 is TGTGCCAGCAGGACGACAGCTAGCACAGATACGCAGTATTTT. It yields the protein CASRTTASTDTQYF.

The chain recombines TRBV2 with TRBJ2-3; D gene ambiguous. Germline V gene data show CDR1 as SNHLY and CDR2 as FYNNEI. The CDR3 is made up of 15 amino acids. Trimming took 3 bases from V and 0 from J, leaving 10 bases between them. The CDR3 DNA reads as TGTGCCAGCAGTGATGTTGGCGTTAGCACAGATACGCAGTATTTT. This sequence encodes CASSDVGVSTDTQYF.

This chain joins TRBV5-6 and TRBJ2-7; 8 positions agree with TRBD1. Germline CDR1 and CDR2: SGHDT and YYEEEE. The CDR3 is 14 amino acids. Losses at the gene ends were 3 bases for V and 3 bases for J; bases not matched to a gene: 5. The CDR3 region has the DNA TGTGCCAGCAGCTGGGGGACAGGACGCTACGAGCAGTACTTC. Translated, it gives CASSWGTGRYEQYF.

This chain uses TRBV7-6 with TRBJ2-7; D remains ambiguous. Looked up from germline, CDR1 is SGHVS and CDR2 is FNYEAQ. The CDR3 has 14 amino acids. V shed 0 bases and J shed 2 bases, with 8 bases lying between them. As DNA, the CDR3 is TGTGCCAGCAGCTTAGCTGAACGGACCTACGAGCAGTACTTC. Its translation: CASSLAERTYEQYF. The full variable domain, with the rest looked up from reference TRBV7-6 and TRBJ2-7, is GAGVSQSPRYKVTKRGQDVALRCDPISGHVSLYWYRQALGQGPEFLTYFNYEAQQDKSGLPNDRFSAERPEGSISTLTIQRTEQRDSAMYRCASSLAERTYEQYFGPGTRLTVT.

The V gene is TRBV5-1, the J gene TRBJ2-7; possible D gene TRBD1, 5 bases. Germline V CDR1 and CDR2: SGHRS, YFSETQ. The CDR3 totals 14 residues. Trimming took 4 bases from V and 0 from J, leaving 11 bases between them. The CDR3 reads CASSGQGNSYEQYF. The CDR3 bases are TGCGCCAGCAGCGGTCAGGGAAACTCCTACGAGCAGTACTTC.

The gene calls are TRBV11-3 and TRBJ2-1, with a tentative D call TRBD2 (5 bases). Per germline, CDR1 SGHNT and CDR2 YENEEA. This CDR3 is built from 17 residues. V lost 4 bases, J lost 6 bases, and 22 bases lay in between. The CDR3 protein is CASSSGELVYGINEQFF. The CDR3 region has the DNA TGTGCCAGCAGCTCGGGCGAGCTTGTATACGGGATCAATGAGCAGTTCTTC.

This chain links TRBV20-1 with TRBJ1-1; tentative D call: TRBD1 (6 bases). This CDR3 has 13 residues. Germline CDR1 reads DFQATT; CDR2 reads SNEGSKA (reference sequence). The V gene lost 6 bases and the J gene lost 3 bases, with 14 bases spanning the gap. CDR3 nucleotide sequence: TGCAGTGCCCCAGGGGCCTCGGACACTGAAGCTTTCTTT. This translates into CSAPGASDTEAFF.

The chain carries TRBV20-1 and TRBJ1-1, with 7 bases aligning to TRBD1. The J segment lost 5 bases and the V segment lost 0 bases, leaving 6 bases of the junction unmatched. The CDR3 loop spans 14 amino acids. Germline lookup yields CDR1 DFQATT and CDR2 SNEGSKA (reference sequence). The CDR3: CSARDWQGGTEAFF. In DNA form, the CDR3 reads TGCAGTGCTAGAGATTGGCAGGGGGGGACTGAAGCTTTCTTT.

The rearrangement links TRBV5-1 to TRBJ2-3; D gene ambiguous. Germline V gene sequence: CDR1 SGHRS, CDR2 YFSETQ. Trimming cost V 3 bases and J 0 bases, with 11 bases left between them. The CDR3 extends over 15 amino acids. The CDR3 nucleotides are TGCGCCAGCAGCTCGGTCTCTTCTAGCACAGATACGCAGTATTTT. This translates into CASSSVSSSTDTQYF.

This chain uses TRBV20-1 with TRBJ2-7; D is tentatively TRBD1 or TRBD2 (5 bases each). The CDR3 covers 15 residues. Germline assignment: CDR1 DFQATT and CDR2 SNEGSKA (reference sequence). The V and J ends lost 0 bases and 0 bases respectively, with 12 bases between them. CDR3 DNA sequence: TGCAGTGCTAGAGATCCCTCCGGGACCTCCTACGAGCAGTACTTC. The encoded protein is CSARDPSGTSYEQYF.

The chain joins TRBV5-6 to TRBJ2-2; D gene uncertain. The V and J ends lost 4 bases and 1 base respectively, with 14 bases between them. CDR3 length equals 16 residues. CDR1 is SGHDT and CDR2 is YYEEEE in the germline V gene. The CDR3 DNA reads TGTGCCAGCAGCGGTGACATCGCCTGGAACACCGGGGAGCTGTTTTTT. This codes for CASSGDIAWNTGELFF.

This rearrangement joins TRBV6-5 to TRBJ2-2; 15 bases align to TRBD2. The junction had 7 bases not matched to a gene; V was cut back by 5 bases and J by 3 bases. The CDR3 extends over 18 amino acids. Germline V gene lookup returns CDR1 MNHEY and CDR2 SVGAGI. The CDR3 here is CASSHGLAGGPDTGELFF. The CDR3 DNA is TGTGCCAGCAGTCACGGACTAGCGGGAGGGCCCGACACCGGGGAGCTGTTTTTT.

The V gene is TRBV7-9, the J gene TRBJ2-1; 9 nucleotides align to TRBD1. V dropped 3 bases and J dropped 3; count of bases not matched to a gene: 6. This CDR3 contains 16 residues. Germline-derived CDR1 and CDR2 are SEHNR and FQNEAQ (reference sequence). Written as DNA, the CDR3 is TGTGCCAGCAGCTTTTCTGACAGGGGGAACTACAATGAGCAGTTCTTC. Translation gives CASSFSDRGNYNEQFF.

The chain employs TRBV6-1 and TRBJ2-3, with TRBD2 matching over 12 bases. The ends lost 5 bases at V and 2 bases at J; junction bases unmatched: 11. Germline V lookup: CDR1 MNHNS, CDR2 SASEGT. The CDR3 totals 18 residues. CDR3 bases: TGTGCCAGCAGTAGATCCGGACTAGCGGGACCCCCCACAGATACGCAGTATTTT. It specifies CASSRSGLAGPPTDTQYF.

The V gene is TRBV12-3 or TRBV12-4, the J gene TRBJ2-5; 7 nucleotides line up with TRBD2. V lost 6 bases to trimming and J lost 4 bases; unmatched junction nucleotides: 8. The CDR3 loop spans 14 amino acids. CDR3 region: CASRGGVTGETQYF. The CDR3 DNA sequence: TGTGCCAGCAGGGGGGGGGTTACTGGAGAGACCCAGTACTTC.

The rearrangement joins TRBV11-3 to TRBJ2-3; D is ambiguous. Trimming left V 3 bases short and J 5 bases short, with 6 bases between. This CDR3 contains 12 residues. CDR1 and CDR2 (germline): SGHNT, YENEEA. DNA for the CDR3: TGTGCCAGCAGCTTCCCGGGAGATACGCAGTATTTT. Translation gives CASSFPGDTQYF.

The chain has TRBV11-2 and TRBJ2-5; D is undetermined. CDR3 length equals 12 residues. Trimming took off 3 bases at V and 5 bases at J, with 7 bases between the two ends. The germline gives CDR1 SGHAT, CDR2 FQNNGV. The CDR3 DNA follows: TGTGCCAGCAGCTTCGCTGGGGAGACCCAGTACTTC. This gives the protein CASSFAGETQYF.

The table lists this clonotype with a few counts. J is TRBJ2-1 and V is TRBV20-1; 9 nucleotides align to TRBD2. The germline gives CDR1 DFQATT, CDR2 SNEGSKA (reference sequence). V shed 0 bases, J shed 10 bases, and the junction held 10 bases outside the gene matches. This CDR3 spans 15 amino acids. As DNA, the CDR3 is TGCAGTGCTAGAGATCTCCCTAGCGGGGTCAGGGAGCAGTTCTTC. It specifies CSARDLPSGVREQFF.

In this sample, this clonotype turned up many times. V and J are TRBV7-9 and TRBJ2-7; D could derive from TRBD1 or TRBD2 (5 bases each). Deletions cut 5 bases from V and 3 bases from J, with 17 bases between. CDR1 and CDR2 (germline): SEHNR, FQNEAQ (reference sequence). The CDR3 runs to 15 residues. CDR3 region: CASSLSRDGNYEQYF. The DNA for the CDR3 is TGTGCCAGCAGCCTAAGCCGGGACGGTAACTACGAGCAGTACTTC.

The chain uses TRBV7-3 and TRBJ1-4; a weak D match, TRBD1 (6 bases). The germline gives CDR1 SGHTA, CDR2 FQGTGA. The V end lost 7 bases, the J end lost 8 bases, and 20 bases lay between the germline ends. This CDR3 contains 15 residues. The CDR3 region is CASKRPGHQGEKLFF. The CDR3 DNA sequence: TGTGCCAGCAAGAGACCGGGCCACCAGGGGGAAAAACTGTTTTTT.

The chain links TRBV24-1 to TRBJ2-1, with 9 positions matching TRBD2. There are 15 residues in the CDR3. CDR1 and CDR2 (germline): KGHDR, SFDVKD. V lost 4 bases and J lost 3; bases outside the gene matches: 3. The CDR3 reads CATSEGLAHYNEQFF. DNA of the CDR3: TGTGCCACCAGTGAGGGACTAGCCCACTACAATGAGCAGTTCTTC.

J is TRBJ2-7 and V is TRBV4-1, with TRBD1 matching 9 bases. The CDR3 totals 16 residues. V gave up 3 bases and J gave up 3 bases; unmatched junction bases: 9. Germline V CDR1 and CDR2: MGHRA, YSYEKL. The CDR3 nucleotides are TGCGCCAGCAGCCACGTTAGGACAGGGGACTTCTACGAGCAGTACTTC. Translated: CASSHVRTGDFYEQYF.

V usage is TRBV6-6 and J usage is TRBJ1-2, with unresolved D. This CDR3 contains 14 residues. Per the germline V gene, CDR1 is MNHNY and CDR2 is SVGAGI (reference sequence). V dropped 6 bases and J dropped 2 bases, with 13 bases sitting between them. This CDR3 reads CASSHLLVNYGYTF. CDR3 coding DNA: TGTGCCAGCAGCCACTTACTAGTAAACTATGGCTACACCTTC.

V usage is TRBV5-1 and J usage is TRBJ2-4; 13 bases map to TRBD2. Germline assignment: CDR1 SGHRS and CDR2 YFSETQ. The trim removed 3 bases at V and 8 bases at J, leaving 11 bases unmatched. This CDR3 is 17 amino acids long. CDR3 residues: CASSSSPLAGGRDIQYF. CDR3 in DNA: TGCGCCAGCAGCTCGAGTCCACTAGCGGGAGGGCGTGACATTCAGTACTTC.

The chain couples TRBV4-1 to TRBJ1-6; 7 nucleotides match TRBD1. The germline V gene has CDR1 MGHRA and CDR2 YSYEKL. CDR3 size: 18 residues. J lost 4 bases, V lost 2 bases, and 11 bases had no gene match. CDR3 nucleotides: TGCGCCAGCAGCCAATCTGGGGGGCCGGGACAGTATAATTCACCCCTCCACTTT. Its protein product is CASSQSGGPGQYNSPLHF.